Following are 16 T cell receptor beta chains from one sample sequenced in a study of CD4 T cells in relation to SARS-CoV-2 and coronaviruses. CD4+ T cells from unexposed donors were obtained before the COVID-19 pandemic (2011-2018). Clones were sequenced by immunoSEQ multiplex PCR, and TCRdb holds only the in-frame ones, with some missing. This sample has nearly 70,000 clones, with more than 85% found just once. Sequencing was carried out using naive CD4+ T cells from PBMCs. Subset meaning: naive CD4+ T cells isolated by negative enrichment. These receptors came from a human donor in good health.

The CDR3 protein is CASTPLRAGGAAFF. As DNA, the CDR3 is TGTGCCAGCACTCCGCTTAGGGCAGGGGGCGCGGCTTTCTTT. This chain connects TRBV6-5 to TRBJ1-1, with 8 bases that match TRBD1. Germline CDR1 reads MNHEY; CDR2 reads SVGAGI. This CDR3 has 14 amino acids. J gave up 11 bases and V 7 bases, and 15 bases lay outside the gene matches.

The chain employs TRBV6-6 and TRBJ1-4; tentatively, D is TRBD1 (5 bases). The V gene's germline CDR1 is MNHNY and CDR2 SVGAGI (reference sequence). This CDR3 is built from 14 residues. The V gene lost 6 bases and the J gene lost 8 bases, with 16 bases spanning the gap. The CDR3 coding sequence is TGTGCCAGCAGCGAGGACATTCCGGGCGAAAAACTGTTTTTT. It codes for CASSEDIPGEKLFF.

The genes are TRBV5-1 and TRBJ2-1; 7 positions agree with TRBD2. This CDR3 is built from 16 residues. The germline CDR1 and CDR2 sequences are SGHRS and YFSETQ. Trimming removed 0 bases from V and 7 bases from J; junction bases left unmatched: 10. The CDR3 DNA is TGCGCCAGCAGCTTGGACCCAGCGGGGCTGGGGAATGAGCAGTTCTTC. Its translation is CASSLDPAGLGNEQFF.

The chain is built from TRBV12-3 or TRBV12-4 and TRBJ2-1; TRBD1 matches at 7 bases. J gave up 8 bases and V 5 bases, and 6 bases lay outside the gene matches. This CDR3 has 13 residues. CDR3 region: CASSIHRGDEQFF. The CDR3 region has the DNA TGTGCCAGCAGTATCCACAGGGGCGATGAGCAGTTCTTC.

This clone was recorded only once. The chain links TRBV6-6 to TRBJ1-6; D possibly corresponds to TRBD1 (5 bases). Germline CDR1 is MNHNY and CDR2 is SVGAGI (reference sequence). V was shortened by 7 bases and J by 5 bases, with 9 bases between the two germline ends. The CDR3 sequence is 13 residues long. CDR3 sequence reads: CASKGRDNSPLHF. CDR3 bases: TGTGCCAGCAAGGGACGGGATAATTCACCCCTCCACTTT.

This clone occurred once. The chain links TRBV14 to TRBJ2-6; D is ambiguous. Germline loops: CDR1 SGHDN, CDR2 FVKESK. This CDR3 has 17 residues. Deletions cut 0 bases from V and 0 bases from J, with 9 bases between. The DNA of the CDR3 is TGTGCCAGCAGCCAAGAGTCCACACACTCTGGGGCCAACGTCCTGACTTTC. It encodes CASSQESTHSGANVLTF.

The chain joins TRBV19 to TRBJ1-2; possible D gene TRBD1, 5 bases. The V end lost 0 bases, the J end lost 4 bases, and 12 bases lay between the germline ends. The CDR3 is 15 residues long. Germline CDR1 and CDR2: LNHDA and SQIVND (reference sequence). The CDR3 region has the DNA TGTGCCAGTAGTATAGAGGCACGGGGGACCTATGGCTACACCTTC. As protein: CASSIEARGTYGYTF.

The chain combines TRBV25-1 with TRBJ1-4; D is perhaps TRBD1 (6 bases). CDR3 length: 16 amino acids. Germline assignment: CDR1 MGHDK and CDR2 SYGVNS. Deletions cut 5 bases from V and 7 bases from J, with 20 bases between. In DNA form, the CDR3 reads TGTGCCAGCAGTCAGTCAGGGGAGGAGTTGGGTGAAAAACTGTTTTTT. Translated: CASSQSGEELGEKLFF.

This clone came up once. In DNA, the CDR3 is TGTGCCAGCAGCTTTAAGCGGGGGGGTATACAGGCAGATACGCAGTATTTT. Translation: CASSFKRGGIQADTQYF. The V gene is TRBV7-2, the J gene TRBJ2-3; 10 positions match TRBD2. Germline V gives CDR1 SGHTA, CDR2 FQGNSA. The CDR3 runs to 17 residues. The J segment lost 4 bases and the V segment lost 3 bases, leaving 10 bases of the junction unmatched. Full variable domain (outside the CDR3, taken from reference TRBV7-2 and TRBJ2-3): GAGVSQSPSNKVTEKGKDVELRCDPISGHTALYWYRQSLGQGLEFLIYFQGNSAPDKSGLPSDRFSAERTGGSVSTLTIQRTQQEDSAVYLCASSFKRGGIQADTQYFGPGTRLTVL.

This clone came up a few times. CDR3 bases: TGTGCCAGCAGTGAACCTGGTTTAGACAGGGGGCGCAATCAGCCCCAGCATTTT. Its protein is CASSEPGLDRGRNQPQHF. This rearrangement joins TRBV6-1 to TRBJ1-5; 10 bases match TRBD1. CDR1 and CDR2 from the germline V gene are MNHNS and SASEGT. With V trimmed by 2 bases and J by 2 bases, 9 bases remained unmatched. This CDR3 region has 18 residues.

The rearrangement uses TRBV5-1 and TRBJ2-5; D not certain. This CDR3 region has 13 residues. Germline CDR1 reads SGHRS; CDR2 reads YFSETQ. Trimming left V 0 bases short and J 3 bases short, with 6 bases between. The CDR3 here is CASSLVVEETQYF. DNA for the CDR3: TGCGCCAGCAGCTTGGTTGTAGAAGAGACCCAGTACTTC.

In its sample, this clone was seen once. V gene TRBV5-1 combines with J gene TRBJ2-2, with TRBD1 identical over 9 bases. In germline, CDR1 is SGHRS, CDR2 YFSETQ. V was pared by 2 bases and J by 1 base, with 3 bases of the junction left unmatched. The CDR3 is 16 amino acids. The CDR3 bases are TGCGCCAGCAGCTTTCAGGGACAGGGGAACACCGGGGAGCTGTTTTTT. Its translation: CASSFQGQGNTGELFF.

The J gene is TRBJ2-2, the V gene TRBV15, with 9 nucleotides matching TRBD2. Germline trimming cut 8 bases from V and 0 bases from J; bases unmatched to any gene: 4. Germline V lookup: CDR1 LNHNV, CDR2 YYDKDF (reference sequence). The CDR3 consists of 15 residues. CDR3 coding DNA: TGTGCCACCCGGGGCGGGGGGGCGAACACCGGGGAGCTGTTTTTT. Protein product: CATRGGGANTGELFF.

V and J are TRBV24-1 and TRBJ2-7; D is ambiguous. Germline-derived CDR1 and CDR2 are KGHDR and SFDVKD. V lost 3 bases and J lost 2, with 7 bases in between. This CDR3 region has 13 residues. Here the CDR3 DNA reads TGTGCCACCAGTGATCGGGCTACCTACGAGCAGTACTTC. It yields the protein CATSDRATYEQYF.

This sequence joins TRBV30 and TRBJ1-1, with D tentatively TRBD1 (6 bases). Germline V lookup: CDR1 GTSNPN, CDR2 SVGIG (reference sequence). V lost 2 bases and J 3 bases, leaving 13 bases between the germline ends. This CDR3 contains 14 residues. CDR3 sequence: CAWSIAGVDTEAFF. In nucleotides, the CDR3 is TGTGCCTGGAGTATAGCAGGGGTAGACACTGAAGCTTTCTTT.

The CDR3 region is CASSLFQGQETQYF. CDR3 coding DNA: TGTGCCAGCAGCTTATTCCAGGGACAGGAGACCCAGTACTTC. This chain uses TRBV7-6 with TRBJ2-5, with TRBD1 matching 7 bases. V trimming: 2 bases; J trimming: 5 bases; junction bases outside the gene matches: 5. The CDR3 covers 14 residues. The V gene's germline CDR1 is SGHVS and CDR2 FNYEAQ.